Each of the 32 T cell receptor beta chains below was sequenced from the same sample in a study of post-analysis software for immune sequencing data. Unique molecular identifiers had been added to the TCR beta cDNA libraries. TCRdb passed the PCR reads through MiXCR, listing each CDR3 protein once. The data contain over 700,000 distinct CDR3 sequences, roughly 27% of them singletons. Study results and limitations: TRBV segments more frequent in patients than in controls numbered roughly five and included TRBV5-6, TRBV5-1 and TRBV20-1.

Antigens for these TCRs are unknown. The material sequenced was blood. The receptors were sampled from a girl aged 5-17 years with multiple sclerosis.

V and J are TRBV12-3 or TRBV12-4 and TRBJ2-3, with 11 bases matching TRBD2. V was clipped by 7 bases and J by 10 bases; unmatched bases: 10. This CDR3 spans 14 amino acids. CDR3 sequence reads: CASKGTSGRGSQYF. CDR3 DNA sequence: TGTGCCAGCAAGGGGACTAGCGGACGTGGGTCGCAGTATTTT.

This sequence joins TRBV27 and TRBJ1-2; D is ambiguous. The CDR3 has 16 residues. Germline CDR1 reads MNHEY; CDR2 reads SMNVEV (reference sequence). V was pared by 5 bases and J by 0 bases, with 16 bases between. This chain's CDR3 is CASSPNLGRANYGYTF. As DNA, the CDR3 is TGTGCCAGCAGTCCTAACCTCGGACGGGCTAACTATGGCTACACCTTC.

The CDR3 here is CASSPDDDSYEQYF. Here the CDR3 DNA reads TGTGCCAGCAGCCCAGATGACGACTCCTACGAGCAGTACTTC. The chain has TRBV7-8 and TRBJ2-7; D unresolved. Germline-derived CDR1 and CDR2 are SGHVS and FQNEAQ. Trimming removed 5 bases at V and 0 bases at J, with 11 bases between. This CDR3 is built from 14 residues. Full variable domain (missing parts from reference TRBV7-8 and TRBJ2-7): GAGVSQSPRYKVAKRGQDVALRCDPISGHVSLFWYQQALGQGPEFLTYFQNEAQLDKSGLPSDRFFAERPEGSVSTLKIQRTQQEDSAVYLCASSPDDDSYEQYFGPGTRLTVT.

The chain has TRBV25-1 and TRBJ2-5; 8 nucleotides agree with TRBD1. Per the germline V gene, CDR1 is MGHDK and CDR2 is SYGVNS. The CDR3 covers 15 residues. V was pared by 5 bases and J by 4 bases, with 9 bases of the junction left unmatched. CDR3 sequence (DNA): TGTGCCAGCAGTCCATCAGGGGGCGTGGGAGAGACCCAGTACTTC. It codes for CASSPSGGVGETQYF.

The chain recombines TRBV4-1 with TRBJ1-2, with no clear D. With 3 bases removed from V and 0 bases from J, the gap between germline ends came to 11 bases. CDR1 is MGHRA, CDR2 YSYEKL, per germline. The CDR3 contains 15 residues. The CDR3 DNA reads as TGCGCCAGCAGCCATTCAGCCGGTTCTAACTATGGCTACACCTTC. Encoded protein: CASSHSAGSNYGYTF.

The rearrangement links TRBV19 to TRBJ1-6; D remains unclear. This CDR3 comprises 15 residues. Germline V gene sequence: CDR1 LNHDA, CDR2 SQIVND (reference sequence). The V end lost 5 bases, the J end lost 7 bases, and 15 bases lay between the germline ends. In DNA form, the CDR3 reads TGTGCCAGTAGTCTCGGGCAGGTTAGGAATTCACCCCTCCACTTT. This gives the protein CASSLGQVRNSPLHF.

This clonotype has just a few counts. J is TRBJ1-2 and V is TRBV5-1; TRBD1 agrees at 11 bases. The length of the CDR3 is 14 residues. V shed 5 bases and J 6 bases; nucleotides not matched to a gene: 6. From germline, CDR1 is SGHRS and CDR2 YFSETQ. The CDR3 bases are TGCGCCAGCAGGCCAGGGACAGGGGGTGATGGCTACACCTTC. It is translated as CASRPGTGGDGYTF.

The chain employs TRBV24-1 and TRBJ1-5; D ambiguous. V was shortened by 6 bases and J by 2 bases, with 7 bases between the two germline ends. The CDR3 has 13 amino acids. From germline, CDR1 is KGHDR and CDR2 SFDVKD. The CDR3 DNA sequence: TGTGCCACCAGTCGCCCGTGCAATCAGCCCCAGCATTTT. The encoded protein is CATSRPCNQPQHF.

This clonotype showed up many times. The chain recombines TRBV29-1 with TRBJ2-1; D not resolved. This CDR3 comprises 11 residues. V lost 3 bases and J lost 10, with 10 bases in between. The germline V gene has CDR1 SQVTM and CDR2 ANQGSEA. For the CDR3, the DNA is TGCAGCGTTGAGGGTGGCAACGAGCAGTTCTTC. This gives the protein CSVEGGNEQFF.

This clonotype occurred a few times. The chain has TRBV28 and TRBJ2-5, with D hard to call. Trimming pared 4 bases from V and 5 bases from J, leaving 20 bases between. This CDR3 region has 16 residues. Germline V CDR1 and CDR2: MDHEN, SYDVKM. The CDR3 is CASSSMRRGGWETQYF. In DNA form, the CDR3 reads TGTGCCAGCAGTTCGATGCGGCGTGGCGGTTGGGAGACCCAGTACTTC.

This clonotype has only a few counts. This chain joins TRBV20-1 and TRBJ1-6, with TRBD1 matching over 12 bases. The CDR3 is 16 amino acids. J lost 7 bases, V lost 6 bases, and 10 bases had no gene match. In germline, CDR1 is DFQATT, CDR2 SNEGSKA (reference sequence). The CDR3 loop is CSAIPRDRGQNSPLHF. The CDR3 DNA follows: TGCAGTGCCATCCCCCGGGACAGGGGGCAGAATTCACCCCTCCACTTT.

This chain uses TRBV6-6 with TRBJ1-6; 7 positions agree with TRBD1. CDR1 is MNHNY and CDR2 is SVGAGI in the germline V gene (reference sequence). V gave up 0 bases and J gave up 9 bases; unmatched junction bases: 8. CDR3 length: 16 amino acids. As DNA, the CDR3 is TGTGCCAGCAGTTACTCGAGAGGCCAGGGGGGTTCACCCCTCCACTTT. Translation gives CASSYSRGQGGSPLHF.

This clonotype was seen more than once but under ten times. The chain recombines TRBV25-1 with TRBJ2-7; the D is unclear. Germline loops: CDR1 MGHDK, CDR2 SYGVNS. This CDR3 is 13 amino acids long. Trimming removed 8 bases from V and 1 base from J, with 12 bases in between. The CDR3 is CASGWTDSYEQYF. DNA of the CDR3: TGTGCCAGCGGGTGGACCGATTCCTACGAGCAGTACTTC.

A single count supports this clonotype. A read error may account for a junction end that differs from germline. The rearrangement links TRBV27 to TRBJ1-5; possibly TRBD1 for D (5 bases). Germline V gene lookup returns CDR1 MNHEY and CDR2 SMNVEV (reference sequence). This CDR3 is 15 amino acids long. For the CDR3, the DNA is TGTGCCAGCAGTCCCTTACAGGCAATCAATCAGCCCCGGCATTTT. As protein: CASSPLQAINQPRHF.

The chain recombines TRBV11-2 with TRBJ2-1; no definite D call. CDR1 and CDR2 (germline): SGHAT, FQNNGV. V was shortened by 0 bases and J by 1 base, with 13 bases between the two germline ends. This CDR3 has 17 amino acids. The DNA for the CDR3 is TGTGCCAGCAGCTTAGAATCCTCTGTCGCATCCTACAATGAGCAGTTCTTC. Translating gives CASSLESSVASYNEQFF.

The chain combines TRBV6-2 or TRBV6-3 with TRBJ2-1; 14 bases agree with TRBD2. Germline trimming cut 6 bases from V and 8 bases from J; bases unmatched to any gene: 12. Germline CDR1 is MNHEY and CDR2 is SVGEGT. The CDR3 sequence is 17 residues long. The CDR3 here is CASSRRTSGRNLDEQFF. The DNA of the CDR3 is TGTGCCAGCAGCCGCCGGACTAGCGGGAGGAATCTGGATGAGCAGTTCTTC.

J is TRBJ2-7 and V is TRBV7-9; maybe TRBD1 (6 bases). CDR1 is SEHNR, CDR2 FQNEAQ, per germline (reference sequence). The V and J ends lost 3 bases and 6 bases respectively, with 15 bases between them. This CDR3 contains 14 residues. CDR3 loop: CASSFELPTGEQYF. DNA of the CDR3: TGTGCCAGCAGCTTTGAGCTCCCGACAGGCGAGCAGTACTTC.

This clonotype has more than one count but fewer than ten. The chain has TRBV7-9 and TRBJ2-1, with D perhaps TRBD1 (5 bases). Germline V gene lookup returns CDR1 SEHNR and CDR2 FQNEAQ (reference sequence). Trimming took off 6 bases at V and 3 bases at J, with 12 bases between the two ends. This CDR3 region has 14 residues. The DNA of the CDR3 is TGTGCCAGCAGTACCGACAGATACTACAATGAGCAGTTCTTC. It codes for CASSTDRYYNEQFF.

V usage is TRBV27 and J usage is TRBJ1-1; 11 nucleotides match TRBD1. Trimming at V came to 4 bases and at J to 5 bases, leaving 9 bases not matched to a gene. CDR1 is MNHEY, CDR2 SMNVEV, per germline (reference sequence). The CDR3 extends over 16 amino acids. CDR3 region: CASSSFPDRGRTEAFF. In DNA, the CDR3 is TGTGCCAGCAGTTCTTTCCCGGACAGGGGGCGGACTGAAGCTTTCTTT.

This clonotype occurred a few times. The CDR3 DNA follows: TGTGCCAGCCGGAGAAGGGGGGCAGATGGTAACAATGAGCAGTTCTTC. Amino acids: CASRRRGADGNNEQFF. The gene calls are TRBV6-2 or TRBV6-3 and TRBJ2-1, with D perhaps assigned TRBD1 or TRBD2 (6 bases each). Trimming removed 8 bases at V and 5 bases at J, with 22 bases between. Germline V gives CDR1 MNHEY, CDR2 SVGEGT. The CDR3 extends over 16 amino acids.

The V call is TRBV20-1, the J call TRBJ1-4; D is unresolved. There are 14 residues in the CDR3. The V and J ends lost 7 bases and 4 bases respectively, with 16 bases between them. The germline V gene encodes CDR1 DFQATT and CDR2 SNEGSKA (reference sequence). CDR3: CSVQVPANNEKLFF. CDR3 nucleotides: TGCAGTGTTCAAGTTCCAGCAAATAATGAAAAACTGTTTTTT.

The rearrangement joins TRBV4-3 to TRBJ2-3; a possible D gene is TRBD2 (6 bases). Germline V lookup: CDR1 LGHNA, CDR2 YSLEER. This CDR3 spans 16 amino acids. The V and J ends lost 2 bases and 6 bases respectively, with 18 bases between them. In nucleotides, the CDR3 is TGCGCCAGCAGCCAATATTACAGGCCTCGGGGGGATACGCAGTATTTT. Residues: CASSQYYRPRGDTQYF.

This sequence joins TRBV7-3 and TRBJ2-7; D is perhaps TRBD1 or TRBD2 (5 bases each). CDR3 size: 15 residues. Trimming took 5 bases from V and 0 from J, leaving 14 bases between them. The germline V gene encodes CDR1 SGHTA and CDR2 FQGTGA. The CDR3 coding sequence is TGTGCCAGCAGCCCGGGGACGGTGCTCTCCTACGAGCAGTACTTC. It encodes CASSPGTVLSYEQYF.

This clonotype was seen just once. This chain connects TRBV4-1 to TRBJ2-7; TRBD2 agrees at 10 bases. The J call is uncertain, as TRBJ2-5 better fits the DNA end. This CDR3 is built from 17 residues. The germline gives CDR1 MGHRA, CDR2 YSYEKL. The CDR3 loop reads CASSQRYLGLAEETQYF. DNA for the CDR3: TGCGCCAGCAGCCAACGCTATTTAGGACTAGCGGAAGAGACCCAGTACTTC.

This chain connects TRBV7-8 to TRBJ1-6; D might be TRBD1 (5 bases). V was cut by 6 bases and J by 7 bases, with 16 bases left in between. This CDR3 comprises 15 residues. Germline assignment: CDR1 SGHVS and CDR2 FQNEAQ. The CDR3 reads CASRDNSWLNSPLHF. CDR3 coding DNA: TGTGCCAGCAGGGACAACAGCTGGTTGAATTCACCCCTCCACTTT.

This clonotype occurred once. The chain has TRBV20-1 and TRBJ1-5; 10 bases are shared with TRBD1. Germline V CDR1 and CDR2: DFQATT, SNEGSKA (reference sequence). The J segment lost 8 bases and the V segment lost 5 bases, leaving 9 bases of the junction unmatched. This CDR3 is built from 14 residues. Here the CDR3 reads CSAVSDRGLKPQHF. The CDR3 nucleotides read TGCAGTGCTGTCAGCGACAGGGGGCTAAAGCCCCAGCATTTT.

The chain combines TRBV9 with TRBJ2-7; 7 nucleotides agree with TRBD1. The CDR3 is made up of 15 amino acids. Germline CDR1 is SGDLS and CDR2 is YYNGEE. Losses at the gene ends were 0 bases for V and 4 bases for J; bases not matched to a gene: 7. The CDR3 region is CASSVEEGRGYEQYF. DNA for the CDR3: TGTGCCAGCAGCGTAGAAGAAGGCAGGGGGTACGAGCAGTACTTC.

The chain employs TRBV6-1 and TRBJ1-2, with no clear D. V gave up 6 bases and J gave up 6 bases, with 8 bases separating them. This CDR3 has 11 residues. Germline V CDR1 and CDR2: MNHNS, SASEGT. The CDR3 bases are TGTGCCAGCAGGGGAGGAGATGGCTACACCTTC. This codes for CASRGGDGYTF.

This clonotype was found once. As DNA, the CDR3 is TGCAGTGCGAGATACAGCTCTGGGGCCAACGTCCTGACTTTC. Translated, it gives CSARYSSGANVLTF. This chain links TRBV20-1 with TRBJ2-6; D is uncertain. The CDR3 has 14 amino acids. Trimming took 6 bases from V and 0 from J, leaving 9 bases between them. The germline CDR1 and CDR2 sequences are DFQATT and SNEGSKA (reference sequence).

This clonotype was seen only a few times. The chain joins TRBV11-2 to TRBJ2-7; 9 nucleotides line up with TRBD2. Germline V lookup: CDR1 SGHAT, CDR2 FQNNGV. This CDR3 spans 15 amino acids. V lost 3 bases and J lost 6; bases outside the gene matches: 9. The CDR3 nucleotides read TGTGCCAGCAGCTTCAGCGGGGGGCCCACCTCCGAGCAGTACTTC. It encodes CASSFSGGPTSEQYF.

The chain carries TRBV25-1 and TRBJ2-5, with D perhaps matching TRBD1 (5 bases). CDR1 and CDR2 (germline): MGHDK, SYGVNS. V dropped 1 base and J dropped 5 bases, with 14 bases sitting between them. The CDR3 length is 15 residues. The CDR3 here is CASSESQGWTETQYF. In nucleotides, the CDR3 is TGTGCCAGCAGTGAATCTCAGGGTTGGACGGAGACCCAGTACTTC.

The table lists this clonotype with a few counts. The CDR3 protein is CSASLDSQQETQYF. CDR3 DNA: TGCAGTGCTTCCCTAGACAGCCAGCAAGAGACCCAGTACTTC. The V and J genes are TRBV20-1 and TRBJ2-5, with D possibly being TRBD1 (5 bases). Germline-derived CDR1 and CDR2 are DFQATT and SNEGSKA (reference sequence). V gave up 5 bases and J gave up 2 bases, with 15 bases separating them. There are 14 residues in the CDR3.